The 9 T cell receptor beta chains below come from one sample, sequenced in a study of long-term antiretroviral therapy in people with HIV. Investigators performed immunoSEQ version v3.0 at survey level. Method: immunoSEQ multiplex PCR; TCRdb's copy keeps in-frame clones and lacks some. Of 15,000 to 20,000 clones in the sample, roughly 86% were seen once. This material consisted of unsorted PBMCs, taken 0.5 years after starting antiretroviral therapy. Source of these receptors: a man aged 35 to 55 with HIV.

The chain links TRBV29-1 to TRBJ2-7; D possibly corresponds to TRBD1 (5 bases). The CDR3 consists of 12 residues. Germline V gene data show CDR1 as SQVTM and CDR2 as ANQGSEA. V lost 6 bases and J 0 bases, leaving 9 bases between the germline ends. CDR3 in amino acids: CSVGASSYEQYF. In nucleotides, the CDR3 is TGCAGCGTAGGGGCCAGCTCCTACGAGCAGTACTTC.

The chain has TRBV7-9 and TRBJ2-7; 9 bases line up with TRBD1. Germline V gene data show CDR1 as SEHNR and CDR2 as FQNEAQ (reference sequence). V shed 5 bases, J shed 7 bases, and the junction held 9 bases outside the gene matches. The CDR3 has 14 residues. This CDR3 reads CASSERDRVWEQYF. The CDR3 coding sequence is TGTGCCAGCAGCGAGCGGGACAGGGTGTGGGAGCAGTACTTC.

A remark on this clone: Other DNA sequences of this sample code for an identical CDR3. This sequence joins TRBV7-3 and TRBJ2-2; a possible D gene is TRBD1 (6 bases). This CDR3 is 14 amino acids long. V shed 4 bases and J shed 2 bases, with 8 bases lying between them. Germline-derived CDR1 and CDR2 are SGHTA and FQGTGA. CDR3 in DNA: TGTGCCAGCAGCTCCGGGACAAACACCGGGGAGCTGTTTTTT. As protein: CASSSGTNTGELFF.

This sequence joins TRBV28 and TRBJ1-5; a possible D gene is TRBD1 (6 bases). Germline V lookup: CDR1 MDHEN, CDR2 SYDVKM. Between the trimmed V and J ends, which lost 2 bases and 11 bases, there was a span of 19 bases. The CDR3 sequence is 15 residues long. The CDR3 nucleotides read TGTGCCAGCAGTTTACCCTCTCGACAGGTTTCCGCCCAGCATTTT. Its translation is CASSLPSRQVSAQHF.

This clone appeared a single time. The CDR3 is CASSLVASGSVFTGELFF. CDR3 in DNA: TGTGCCAGCAGCTTGGTGGCTAGCGGGAGTGTATTCACCGGGGAGCTGTTTTTT. The chain joins TRBV5-4 to TRBJ2-2; 10 bases align to TRBD2. The CDR3 consists of 18 residues. With V trimmed by 0 bases and J by 4 bases, 9 bases remained unmatched. Germline CDR1 SGHNT, CDR2 YYREEE (reference sequence).

V usage is TRBV2 and J usage is TRBJ2-7; 11 positions agree with TRBD2. After removal of 8 bases from V and 5 bases from J, the junction contained 14 bases not matched to a gene. CDR1 is SNHLY, CDR2 FYNNEI, per germline. The CDR3 covers 16 residues. CDR3 in amino acids: CASAASGTSGHNEQYF. CDR3 bases: TGTGCCAGCGCGGCTTCCGGGACTAGCGGCCACAACGAGCAGTACTTC.

This clone is a singleton in its sample. This chain joins TRBV19 and TRBJ1-5; TRBD1 agrees at 10 bases. The germline V gene has CDR1 LNHDA and CDR2 SQIVND (reference sequence). V lost 8 bases, J lost 0 bases, and 1 base stayed unmatched. The CDR3 runs 14 residues. CDR3 amino acids: CASRQGASNQPQHF. The CDR3 nucleotides are TGTGCCAGTCGACAGGGGGCTAGCAATCAGCCCCAGCATTTT.

This chain links TRBV19 with TRBJ1-5, with TRBD1 matching over 7 bases. The CDR3 is 15 amino acids. V lost 4 bases, J lost 1 base, and 4 bases stayed unmatched. CDR1 and CDR2 (germline): LNHDA, SQIVND (reference sequence). This CDR3 is CASSNSGQSNQPQHF. For the CDR3, the DNA is TGTGCCAGTAGTAACTCGGGACAGAGCAATCAGCCCCAGCATTTT.

The chain links TRBV7-9 to TRBJ2-1; 10 bases fit TRBD1. The junction had 3 bases not matched to a gene; V was cut back by 1 base and J by 6 bases. Germline V gene data show CDR1 as SEHNR and CDR2 as FQNEAQ (reference sequence). The CDR3 is made up of 15 amino acids. CDR3 region: CASSLEGTGVNEQFF. The CDR3 nucleotides read TGTGCCAGCAGCTTAGAAGGGACAGGGGTCAATGAGCAGTTCTTC.